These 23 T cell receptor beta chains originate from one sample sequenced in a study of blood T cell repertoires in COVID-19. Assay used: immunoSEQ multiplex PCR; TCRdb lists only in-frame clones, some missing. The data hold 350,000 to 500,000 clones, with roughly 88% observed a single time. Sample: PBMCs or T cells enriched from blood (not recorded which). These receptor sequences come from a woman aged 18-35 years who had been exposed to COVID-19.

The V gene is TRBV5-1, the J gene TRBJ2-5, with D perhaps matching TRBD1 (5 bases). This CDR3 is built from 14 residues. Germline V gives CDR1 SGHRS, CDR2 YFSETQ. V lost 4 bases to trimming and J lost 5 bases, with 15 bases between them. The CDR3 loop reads CASSRGPVWETQYF. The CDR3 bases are TGCGCCAGCAGCAGGGGCCCAGTGTGGGAGACCCAGTACTTC.

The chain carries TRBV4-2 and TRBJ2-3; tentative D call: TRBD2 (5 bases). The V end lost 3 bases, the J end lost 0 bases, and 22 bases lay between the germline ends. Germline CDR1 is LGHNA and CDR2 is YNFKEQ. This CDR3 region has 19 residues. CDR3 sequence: CASSHIDRSEGLSTDTQYF. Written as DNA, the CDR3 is TGTGCCAGCAGCCACATTGACCGGAGCGAGGGCCTTAGCACAGATACGCAGTATTTT.

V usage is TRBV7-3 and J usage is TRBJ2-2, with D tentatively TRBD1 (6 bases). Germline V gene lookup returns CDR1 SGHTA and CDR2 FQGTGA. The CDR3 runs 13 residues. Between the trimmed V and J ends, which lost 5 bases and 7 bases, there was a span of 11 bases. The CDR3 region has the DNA TGTGCCAGCAGCAAGGACAGAGTCGGGGAGCTGTTTTTT. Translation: CASSKDRVGELFF. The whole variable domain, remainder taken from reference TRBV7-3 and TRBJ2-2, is GAGVSQTPSNKVTEKGKYVELRCDPISGHTALYWYRQSLGQGPEFLIYFQGTGAADDSGLPNDRFFAVRPEGSVSTLKIQRTERGDSAVYLCASSKDRVGELFFGEGSRLTVL.

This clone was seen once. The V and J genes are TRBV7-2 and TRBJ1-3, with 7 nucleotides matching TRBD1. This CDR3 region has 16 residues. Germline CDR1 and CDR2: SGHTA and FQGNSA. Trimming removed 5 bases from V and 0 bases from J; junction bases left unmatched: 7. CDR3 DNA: TGTGCCAGCAGCCCTAGACAGGGCTTCTCTGGAAACACCATATATTTT. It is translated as CASSPRQGFSGNTIYF.

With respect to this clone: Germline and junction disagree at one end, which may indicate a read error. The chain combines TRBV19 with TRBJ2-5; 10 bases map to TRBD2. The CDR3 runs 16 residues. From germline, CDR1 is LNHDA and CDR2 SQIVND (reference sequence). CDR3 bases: TGTGCCAGTAGTCCCGGGGTAGCGGGAGGTCTAGAGGCCCAGTACTTC. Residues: CASSPGVAGGLEAQYF.

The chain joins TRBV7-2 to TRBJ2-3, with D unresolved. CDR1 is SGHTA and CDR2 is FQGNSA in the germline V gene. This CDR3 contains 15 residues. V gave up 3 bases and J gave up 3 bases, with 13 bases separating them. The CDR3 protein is CASSFTHANTDTQYF. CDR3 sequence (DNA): TGTGCCAGCAGCTTTACCCATGCTAATACAGATACGCAGTATTTT.

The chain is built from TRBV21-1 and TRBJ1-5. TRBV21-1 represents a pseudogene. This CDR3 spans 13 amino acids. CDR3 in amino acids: CASTQPLHQPQHF. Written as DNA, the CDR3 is TGTGCCAGCACCCAACCCCTACATCAGCCCCAGCATTTT.

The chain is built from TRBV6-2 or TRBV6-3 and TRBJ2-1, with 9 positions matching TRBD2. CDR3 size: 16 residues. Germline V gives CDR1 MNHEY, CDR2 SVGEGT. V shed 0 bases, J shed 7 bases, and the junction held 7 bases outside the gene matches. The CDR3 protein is CASSYSEGLAMNEQFF. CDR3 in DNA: TGTGCCAGCAGTTACTCTGAGGGACTAGCTATGAATGAGCAGTTCTTC.

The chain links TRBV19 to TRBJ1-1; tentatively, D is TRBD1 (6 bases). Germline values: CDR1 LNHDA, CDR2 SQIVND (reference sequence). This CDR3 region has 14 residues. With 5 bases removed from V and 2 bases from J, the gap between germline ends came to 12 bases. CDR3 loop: CASSRGAQNTEAFF. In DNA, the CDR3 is TGTGCCAGTAGTCGGGGGGCACAAAACACTGAAGCTTTCTTT.

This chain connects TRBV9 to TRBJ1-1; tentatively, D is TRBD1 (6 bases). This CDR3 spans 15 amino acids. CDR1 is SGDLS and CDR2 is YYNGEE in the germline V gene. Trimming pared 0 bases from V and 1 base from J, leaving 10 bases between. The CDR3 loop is CASSVAGTPNTEAFF. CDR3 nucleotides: TGTGCCAGCAGCGTAGCCGGGACACCGAACACTGAAGCTTTCTTT.

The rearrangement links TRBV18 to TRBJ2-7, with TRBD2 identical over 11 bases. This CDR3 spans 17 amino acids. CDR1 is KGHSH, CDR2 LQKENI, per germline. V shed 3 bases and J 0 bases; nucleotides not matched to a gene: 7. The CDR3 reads CASSPPGLADSSYEQYF. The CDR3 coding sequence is TGTGCCAGCTCACCTCCGGGACTAGCGGATAGCTCCTACGAGCAGTACTTC.

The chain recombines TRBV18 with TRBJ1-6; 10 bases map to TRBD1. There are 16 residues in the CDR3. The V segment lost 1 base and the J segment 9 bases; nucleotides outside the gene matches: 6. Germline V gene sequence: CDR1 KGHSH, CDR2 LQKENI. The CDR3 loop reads CASSPRGQGEGSPLHF. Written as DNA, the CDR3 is TGTGCCAGCTCACCACGAGGACAGGGGGAGGGTTCACCCCTCCACTTT.

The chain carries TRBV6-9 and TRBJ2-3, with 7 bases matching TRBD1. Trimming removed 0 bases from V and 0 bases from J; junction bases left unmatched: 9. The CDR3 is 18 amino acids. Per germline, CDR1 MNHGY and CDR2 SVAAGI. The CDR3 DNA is TGTGCCAGCAGTTATTCGAGGACAGGCGTAGACAGCACAGATACGCAGTATTTT. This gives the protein CASSYSRTGVDSTDTQYF.

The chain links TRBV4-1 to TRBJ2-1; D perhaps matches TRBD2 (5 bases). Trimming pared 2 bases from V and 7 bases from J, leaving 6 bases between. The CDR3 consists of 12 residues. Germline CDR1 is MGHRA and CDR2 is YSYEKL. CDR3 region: CASSQRGNEQFF. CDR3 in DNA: TGCGCCAGCAGCCAAAGAGGGAATGAGCAGTTCTTC.

CDR3 nucleotide sequence: TGTGCCAGCAGTGAAGCGGAGGGAGCCCTCGGAAACACCATATATTTT. It specifies CASSEAEGALGNTIYF. The V call is TRBV6-1, the J call TRBJ1-3; D is unclear. The CDR3 is 16 amino acids. The V end lost 0 bases, the J end lost 4 bases, and 13 bases lay between the germline ends. The germline gives CDR1 MNHNS, CDR2 SASEGT.

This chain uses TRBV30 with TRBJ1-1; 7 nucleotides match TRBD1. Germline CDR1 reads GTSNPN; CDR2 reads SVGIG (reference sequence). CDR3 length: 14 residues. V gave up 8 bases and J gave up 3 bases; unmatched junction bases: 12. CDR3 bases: TGTGCCCGCAACCGACAGGGCAAGGACACTGAAGCTTTCTTT. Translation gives CARNRQGKDTEAFF. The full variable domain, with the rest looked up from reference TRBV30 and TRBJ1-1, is SQTIHQWPATLVQPVGSPLSLECTVEGTSNPNLYWYRQAAGRGLQLLFYSVGIGQISSEVPQNLSASRPQDRQFILSSKKLLLSDSGFYLCARNRQGKDTEAFFGQGTRLTVV.

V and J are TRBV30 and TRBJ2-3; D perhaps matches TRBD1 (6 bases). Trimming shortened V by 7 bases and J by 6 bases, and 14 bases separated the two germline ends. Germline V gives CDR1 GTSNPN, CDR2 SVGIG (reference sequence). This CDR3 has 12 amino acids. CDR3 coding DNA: TGTGCCTTCGACAGTGACAGGGATACGCAGTATTTT. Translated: CAFDSDRDTQYF.

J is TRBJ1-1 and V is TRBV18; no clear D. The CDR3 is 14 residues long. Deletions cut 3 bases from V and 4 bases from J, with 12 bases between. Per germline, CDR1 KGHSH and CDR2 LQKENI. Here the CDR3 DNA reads TGTGCCAGCTCACCTACGCCCGGAGGCACTGAAGCTTTCTTT. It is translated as CASSPTPGGTEAFF. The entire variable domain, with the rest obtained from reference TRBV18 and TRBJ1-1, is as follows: NAGVMQNPRHLVRRRGQEARLRCSPMKGHSHVYWYRQLPEEGLKFMVYLQKENIIDESGMPKERFSAEFPKEGPSILRIQQVVRGDSAAYFCASSPTPGGTEAFFGQGTRLTVV.

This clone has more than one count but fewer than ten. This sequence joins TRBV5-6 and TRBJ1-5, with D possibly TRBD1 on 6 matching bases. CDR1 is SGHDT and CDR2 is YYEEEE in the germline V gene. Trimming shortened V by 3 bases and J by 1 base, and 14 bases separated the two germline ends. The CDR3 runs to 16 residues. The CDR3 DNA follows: TGTGCCAGCAGCTATACGACAGGAGAAAGCAATCAGCCCCAGCATTTT. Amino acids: CASSYTTGESNQPQHF.

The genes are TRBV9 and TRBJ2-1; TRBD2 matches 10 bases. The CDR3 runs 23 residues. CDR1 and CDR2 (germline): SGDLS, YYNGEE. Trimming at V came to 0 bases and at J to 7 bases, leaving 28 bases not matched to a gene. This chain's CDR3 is CASSVGSVGKGRGGLAGENEQFF. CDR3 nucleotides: TGTGCCAGCAGCGTAGGCAGCGTGGGAAAGGGCAGGGGTGGGCTAGCGGGAGAGAATGAGCAGTTCTTC.

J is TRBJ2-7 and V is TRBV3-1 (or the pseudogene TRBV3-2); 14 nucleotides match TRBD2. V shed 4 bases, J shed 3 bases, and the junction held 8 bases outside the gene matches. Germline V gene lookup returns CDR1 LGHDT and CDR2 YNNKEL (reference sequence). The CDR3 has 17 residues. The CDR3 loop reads CASSPVPGTSGSYEQYF. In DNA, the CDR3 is TGTGCCAGCAGCCCAGTACCCGGGACTAGCGGGAGCTACGAGCAGTACTTC.

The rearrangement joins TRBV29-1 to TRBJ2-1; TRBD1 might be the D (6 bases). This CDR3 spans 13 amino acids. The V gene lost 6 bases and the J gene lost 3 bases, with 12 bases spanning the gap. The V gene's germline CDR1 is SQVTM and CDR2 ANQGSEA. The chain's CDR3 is CSVERGIYNEQFF. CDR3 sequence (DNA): TGCAGCGTAGAAAGGGGGATCTACAATGAGCAGTTCTTC.

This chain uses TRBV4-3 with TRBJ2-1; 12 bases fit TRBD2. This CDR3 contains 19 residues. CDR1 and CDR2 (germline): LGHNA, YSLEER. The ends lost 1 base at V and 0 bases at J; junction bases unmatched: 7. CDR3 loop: CASSQALAGGWSSYNEQFF. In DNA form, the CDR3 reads TGCGCCAGCAGCCAAGCCCTAGCGGGGGGGTGGAGCTCCTACAATGAGCAGTTCTTC.